A single sample gave rise to the 8 T cell receptor beta chains below, sequenced in a study of blood T cell repertoires in COVID-19. TCRdb's copy holds only in-frame clones and misses some; the assay was immunoSEQ multiplex PCR. The data show about 100,000 clones, with 90% to 95% seen just once and 2.1% held by the top ten. Sequencing used peripheral blood. The receptor set was obtained from a man between 45 and 60 years old with active COVID-19.

The V gene is TRBV2, the J gene TRBJ2-5; a possible D gene is TRBD1 (5 bases). With 6 bases removed from V and 7 bases from J, the gap between germline ends came to 9 bases. The germline gives CDR1 SNHLY, CDR2 FYNNEI. This CDR3 spans 11 amino acids. CDR3 amino acids: CASRDQGTQYF. The CDR3 nucleotides read TGTGCCAGCAGAGACCAGGGGACCCAGTACTTC. Drawing the rest from reference TRBV2 and TRBJ2-5, the complete variable domain is EPEVTQTPSHQVTQMGQEVILRCVPISNHLYFYWYRQILGQKVEFLVSFYNNEISEKSEIFDDQFSVERPDGSNFTLKIRSTKLEDSAMYFCASRDQGTQYFGPGTRLLVL.

This clone was observed once. J is TRBJ1-2 and V is TRBV12-5; tentatively, D is TRBD1 (6 bases). Germline CDR1 is LGHNT and CDR2 is FRNRAP. V lost 8 bases and J lost 4, with 17 bases in between. The CDR3 contains 14 residues. CDR3 protein: CASFERDRRYGYTF. In nucleotides, the CDR3 is TGTGCTAGTTTCGAGCGCGACAGGCGCTATGGCTACACCTTC.

The V call is TRBV3-1 (or the pseudogene TRBV3-2), the J call TRBJ2-7; D is perhaps TRBD1 (6 bases). Germline V gene lookup returns CDR1 LGHDT and CDR2 YNNKEL (reference sequence). Trimming removed 4 bases at V and 3 bases at J, with 16 bases between. This CDR3 region has 15 residues. Here the CDR3 reads CASSRATGSSYEQYF. The CDR3 DNA sequence: TGTGCCAGCAGCCGCGCTACAGGGAGTAGCTACGAGCAGTACTTC.

The chain couples TRBV13 to TRBJ1-2, with 8 bases identical to TRBD1. With V trimmed by 4 bases and J by 7 bases, 14 bases remained unmatched. Germline assignment: CDR1 PRHDT and CDR2 FYEKMQ (reference sequence). The CDR3 has 16 residues. The CDR3 sequence is CASSSGQGGLMSGYTF. The CDR3 DNA reads as TGTGCCAGCAGCTCCGGACAGGGAGGGCTTATGAGTGGCTACACCTTC.

J is TRBJ2-5 and V is TRBV6-5; perhaps TRBD1 as D (6 bases). Germline CDR1 MNHEY, CDR2 SVGAGI. Trimming cost V 5 bases and J 2 bases, with 9 bases left between them. There are 13 residues in the CDR3. The CDR3 region is CASSRTVQETQYF. In nucleotides, the CDR3 is TGTGCCAGCAGTCGGACAGTACAAGAGACCCAGTACTTC.

The rearrangement joins TRBV25-1 to TRBJ2-1, with 9 positions matching TRBD2. This CDR3 region has 15 residues. Germline-derived CDR1 and CDR2 are MGHDK and SYGVNS. The V segment lost 5 bases and the J segment 5 bases; nucleotides outside the gene matches: 7. CDR3 loop: CASSLQREVHNEQFF. The DNA for the CDR3 is TGTGCCAGCAGTTTACAGCGGGAGGTCCACAATGAGCAGTTCTTC.

The rearrangement joins TRBV6-2 or TRBV6-3 to TRBJ2-7; 7 bases map to TRBD1. The CDR3 loop spans 14 amino acids. V dropped 5 bases and J dropped 2; count of bases not matched to a gene: 6. CDR1 is MNHEY and CDR2 is SVGEGT in the germline V gene. Here the CDR3 reads CASSIGTVTYEQYF. The CDR3 region has the DNA TGTGCCAGCAGTATAGGGACAGTCACCTACGAGCAGTACTTC.

The rearrangement uses TRBV19 and TRBJ2-5; 9 bases are a match to TRBD1. Trimming took 4 bases from V and 4 from J; bases not matched to a gene: 10. The CDR3 consists of 16 residues. CDR1 and CDR2 from the germline V gene are LNHDA and SQIVND (reference sequence). The CDR3 nucleotides are TGTGCCAGTAGTAGGGGGGACAGGGACCCTCGAGAGACCCAGTACTTC. Translated: CASSRGDRDPRETQYF.